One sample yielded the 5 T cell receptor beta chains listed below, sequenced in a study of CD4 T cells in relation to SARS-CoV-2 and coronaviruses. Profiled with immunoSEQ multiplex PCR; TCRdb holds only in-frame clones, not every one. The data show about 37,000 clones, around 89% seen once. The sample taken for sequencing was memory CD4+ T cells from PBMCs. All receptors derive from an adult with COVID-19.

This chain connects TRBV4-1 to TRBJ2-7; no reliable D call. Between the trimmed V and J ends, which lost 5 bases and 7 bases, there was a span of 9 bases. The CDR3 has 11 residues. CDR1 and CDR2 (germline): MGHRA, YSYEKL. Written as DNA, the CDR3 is TGCGCCAGCAGCGGAAAAGGGGAGCAGTACTTC. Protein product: CASSGKGEQYF.

Here the CDR3 DNA reads TGTGCCAGCAGCCGCATCCCGGGACTAGGGGGGGGAAAAGAGACCCAGTACTTC. Its translation is CASSRIPGLGGGKETQYF. The chain recombines TRBV6-2 or TRBV6-3 with TRBJ2-5; 8 positions match TRBD2. The CDR3 has 18 residues. Germline V gene lookup returns CDR1 MNHEY and CDR2 SVGEGT. Trimming took 6 bases from V and 3 from J; bases not matched to a gene: 18.

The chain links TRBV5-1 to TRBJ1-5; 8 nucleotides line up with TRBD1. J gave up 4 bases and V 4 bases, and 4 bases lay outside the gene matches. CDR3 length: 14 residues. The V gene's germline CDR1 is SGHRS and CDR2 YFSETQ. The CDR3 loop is CASSPGTGNQPQHF. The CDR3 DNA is TGCGCCAGCAGCCCCGGGACAGGAAATCAGCCCCAGCATTTT.

This CDR3 reads CASSQSIGGVWEQFF. CDR3 bases: TGTGCCAGCAGCCAAAGTATAGGGGGGGTTTGGGAGCAGTTCTTC. The genes are TRBV7-3 and TRBJ2-1, with D tentatively TRBD2 (7 bases). With 5 bases removed from V and 10 bases from J, the gap between germline ends came to 21 bases. Germline values: CDR1 SGHTA, CDR2 FQGTGA. There are 15 residues in the CDR3. Based on the CDR3 plus reference TRBV7-3 and TRBJ2-1, the full variable domain is GAGVSQTPSNKVTEKGKYVELRCDPISGHTALYWYRQSLGQGPEFLIYFQGTGAADDSGLPNDRFFAVRPEGSVSTLKIQRTERGDSAVYLCASSQSIGGVWEQFFGPGTRLTVL.

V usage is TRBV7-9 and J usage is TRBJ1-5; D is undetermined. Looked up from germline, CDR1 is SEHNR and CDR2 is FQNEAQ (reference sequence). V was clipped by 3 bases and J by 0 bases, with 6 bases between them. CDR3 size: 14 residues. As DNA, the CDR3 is TGTGCCAGCAGCTTTGATAGTAGCAATCAGCCCCAGCATTTT. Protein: CASSFDSSNQPQHF.